Each of the 10 T cell receptor beta chains below was sequenced from the same sample in a study of a mutant IDH1 vaccine in newly diagnosed glioma. These receptors' antigens are unknown. Indicated time point: week 47, end of study. Topical imiquimod was applied with each vaccine dose, which held 300 ug of mutant IDH1 20-mer peptide. The method was immunoSEQ multiplex PCR; TCRdb's version includes in-frame clones alone and lacks a portion of them. Among about 94,000 clones listed, 89% were seen once. Sequencing used PBMCs, obtained from a glioma patient whose treatment included an IDH1 peptide vaccine. The receptor source for this set is a woman between 50 and 59 years old with glioma.

The CDR3: CATNSGQGPYGELFF. CDR3 nucleotides: TGTGCCACCAATTCTGGACAGGGTCCTTACGGGGAGCTGTTTTTT. The genes are TRBV6-6 and TRBJ2-2; 8 bases are shared with TRBD1. The CDR3 runs to 15 residues. Germline lookup yields CDR1 MNHNY and CDR2 SVGAGI (reference sequence). V lost 10 bases and J lost 7; bases outside the gene matches: 14.

J is TRBJ2-5 and V is TRBV5-4; the match to TRBD1 covers 9 bases. This CDR3 comprises 14 residues. Germline CDR1 reads SGHNT; CDR2 reads YYREEE (reference sequence). J was trimmed by 2 bases and V by 3 bases; bases with no gene match: 2. The CDR3 DNA follows: TGTGCCAGCAGCTATGACAGGGGGCAAGAGACCCAGTACTTC. Residues: CASSYDRGQETQYF.

The chain is built from TRBV2 and TRBJ2-7, with 7 bases lining up with TRBD2. V shed 5 bases and J 0 bases; nucleotides not matched to a gene: 7. Germline-derived CDR1 and CDR2 are SNHLY and FYNNEI. The CDR3 covers 15 residues. The CDR3 DNA reads as TGTGCCAGCAGTTACCGACTAGCTAGCTCCTACGAGCAGTACTTC. This encodes CASSYRLASSYEQYF.

This clone was detected only once. The gene calls are TRBV6-1 and TRBJ1-1, with D possibly being TRBD1 (5 bases). V was trimmed by 7 bases and J by 1 base, leaving 10 bases between them. Germline V gene sequence: CDR1 MNHNS, CDR2 SASEGT. The CDR3 spans 13 residues. The CDR3, as DNA: TGTGCCAGCACATACGACAGGAACACTGAAGCTTTCTTT. Its protein product is CASTYDRNTEAFF.

This clone was counted only a few times. The chain links TRBV10-1 to TRBJ2-3; D gene uncertain. V was trimmed by 0 bases and J by 10 bases, leaving 17 bases between them. The germline CDR1 and CDR2 sequences are WNHNN and SYGVQD (reference sequence). This CDR3 has 15 amino acids. CDR3 protein: CASSESAQRPVAQYF. The CDR3 DNA is TGCGCCAGCAGTGAGTCGGCGCAGCGCCCCGTAGCGCAGTATTTT.

The J gene is TRBJ1-4, the V gene TRBV4-1; maybe TRBD1 (6 bases). Trimming shortened V by 3 bases and J by 4 bases, and 12 bases separated the two germline ends. Germline loops: CDR1 MGHRA, CDR2 YSYEKL. This CDR3 has 15 residues. The DNA of the CDR3 is TGCGCCAGCAGCCAGGAGACAGGCCGTAATGAAAAACTGTTTTTT. Encoded protein: CASSQETGRNEKLFF.

The V call is TRBV9, the J call TRBJ2-7, with TRBD1 as a possible D gene (6 bases). The CDR3 runs to 15 residues. The ends were cut back, 0 bases at V and 3 bases at J, with 13 bases in the middle. CDR1 and CDR2 from the germline V gene are SGDLS and YYNGEE. CDR3 protein: CASSVAGGRGYEQYF. DNA for the CDR3: TGTGCCAGCAGCGTAGCTGGAGGCAGGGGCTACGAGCAGTACTTC. The variable domain in full, completed from reference TRBV9 and TRBJ2-7, reads DSGVTQTPKHLITATGQRVTLRCSPRSGDLSVYWYQQSLDQGLQFLIQYYNGEERAKGNILERFSAQQFPDLHSELNLSSLELGDSALYFCASSVAGGRGYEQYFGPGTRLTVT.

The chain combines TRBV7-2 with TRBJ2-1; D remains unclear. Between the trimmed V and J ends, which lost 5 bases and 5 bases, there was a span of 16 bases. This CDR3 is 15 amino acids long. Per the germline V gene, CDR1 is SGHTA and CDR2 is FQGNSA. CDR3 residues: CASSPAVSKHNEQFF. Written as DNA, the CDR3 is TGTGCCAGCAGCCCGGCGGTCTCCAAACACAATGAGCAGTTCTTC. Complete variable domain (other parts from reference TRBV7-2 and TRBJ2-1): GAGVSQSPSNKVTEKGKDVELRCDPISGHTALYWYRQSLGQGLEFLIYFQGNSAPDKSGLPSDRFSAERTGGSVSTLTIQRTQQEDSAVYLCASSPAVSKHNEQFFGPGTRLTVL.

The sample holds a few counts of this clone. For the CDR3, the DNA is TGTGCCAGCAGCTTGTGGGGCGAAAGGACAGGGGAAGAGACCCAGTACTTC. This gives the protein CASSLWGERTGEETQYF. This chain links TRBV5-4 with TRBJ2-5, with TRBD1 matching over 9 bases. The germline V gene has CDR1 SGHNT and CDR2 YYREEE (reference sequence). V lost 1 base, J lost 3 bases, and 10 bases stayed unmatched. The CDR3 contains 17 residues.

The V gene is TRBV6-6, the J gene TRBJ1-1; 9 nucleotides line up with TRBD1. With 7 bases clipped from V and 4 bases from J, the junction kept 7 bases outside the gene matches. The germline gives CDR1 MNHNY, CDR2 SVGAGI (reference sequence). The CDR3 is made up of 14 amino acids. The DNA of the CDR3 is TGTGCCAGCATTGTAGGACAGGGGACCACTGAAGCTTTCTTT. Translation gives CASIVGQGTTEAFF.